This TCR beta chain emerged from a study of neurological immune-mediated disorders. This clonotype was observed at least ten times. Germline CDR1 is SEHNR and CDR2 is FQNEAQ (reference sequence). The CDR3 totals 13 residues. V lost 1 base and J 6 bases, leaving 10 bases between the germline ends. The cDNA came from 5'RACE, which used 10-nucleotide random UMIs. The output of every sequencing run exceeded 170 million TCR-beta sequences, derived from 15-18 subjects. In TCRdb, the 5' RACE reads were re-called with MiXCR into one record per CDR3 protein. This sample has roughly 30,000 distinct CDR3 sequences, with 5% to 8% found just once.

The sequence was obtained from a woman in her fifties or sixties in good health. Material: PBMCs. The chain uses TRBV7-9 and TRBJ2-7; D assignment may be TRBD1 or TRBD2 (5 bases each). CDR3 residues: CASSLGDLGEQYF. CDR3 DNA sequence: TGTGCCAGCAGCTTAGGGGACCTGGGCGAGCAGTACTTC.